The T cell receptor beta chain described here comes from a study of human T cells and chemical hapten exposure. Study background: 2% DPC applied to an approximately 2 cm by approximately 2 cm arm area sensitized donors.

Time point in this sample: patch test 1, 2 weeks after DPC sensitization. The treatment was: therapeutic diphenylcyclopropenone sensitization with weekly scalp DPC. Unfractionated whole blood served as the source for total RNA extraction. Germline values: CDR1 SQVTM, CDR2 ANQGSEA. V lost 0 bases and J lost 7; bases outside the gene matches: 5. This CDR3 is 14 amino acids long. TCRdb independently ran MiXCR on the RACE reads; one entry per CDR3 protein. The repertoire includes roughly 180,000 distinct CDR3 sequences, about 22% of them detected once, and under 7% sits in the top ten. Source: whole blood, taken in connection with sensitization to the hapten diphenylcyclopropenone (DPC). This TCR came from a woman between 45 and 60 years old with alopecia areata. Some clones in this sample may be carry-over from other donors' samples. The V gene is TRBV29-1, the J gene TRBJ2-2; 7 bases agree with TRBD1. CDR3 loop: CSVEDDRVGGELFF. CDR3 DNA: TGCAGCGTTGAAGACGACAGGGTCGGCGGGGAGCTGTTTTTT.